What follows are 23 T cell receptor beta chains derived from one specimen sequenced in a study of blood T cell repertoires in COVID-19. Sequencing used immunoSEQ multiplex PCR; TCRdb keeps in-frame clones, though not all of them. This sample yields some 180,000 clones, of which approximately 80% are seen a single time; around 6.3% belongs to the top ten. The sample consisted of peripheral blood. The origin of the receptors is a middle-aged woman with COVID-19, enrolled during active disease.

This rearrangement joins TRBV29-1 to TRBJ1-5, with D perhaps TRBD1 (5 bases). V lost 7 bases, J lost 6 bases, and 13 bases lay in between. Germline loops: CDR1 SQVTM, CDR2 ANQGSEA. The CDR3 runs 12 residues. The chain's CDR3 is CSAGDQGQPQHF. The CDR3, as DNA: TGCAGCGCTGGCGATCAGGGTCAGCCCCAGCATTTT.

The J gene is TRBJ2-2, the V gene TRBV7-9; the D is unclear. Trimming left V 2 bases short and J 4 bases short, with 8 bases between. Germline-derived CDR1 and CDR2 are SEHNR and FQNEAQ (reference sequence). The CDR3 runs 14 residues. The CDR3 DNA is TGTGCCAGCAGCTTACGTCCTATCACCGGGGAGCTGTTTTTT. It encodes CASSLRPITGELFF.

The chain links TRBV7-6 to TRBJ2-1, with 8 bases matching TRBD2. Per the germline V gene, CDR1 is SGHVS and CDR2 is FNYEAQ. The CDR3 has 16 amino acids. Trimming took 1 base from V and 2 from J; bases not matched to a gene: 4. CDR3 sequence: CASSLGTGRAYNEQFF. CDR3 in DNA: TGTGCCAGCAGCTTAGGTACCGGGAGGGCCTACAATGAGCAGTTCTTC.

This chain links TRBV18 with TRBJ1-5; D ambiguous. The ends were cut back, 1 base at V and 0 bases at J, with 10 bases in the middle. Looked up from germline, CDR1 is KGHSH and CDR2 is LQKENI. The CDR3 spans 16 residues. DNA for the CDR3: TGTGCCAGCTCACCACGCGGGGTAAATAGCAATCAGCCCCAGCATTTT. This encodes CASSPRGVNSNQPQHF.

The chain recombines TRBV12-3 or TRBV12-4 with TRBJ1-2, with TRBD1 as a possible D gene (5 bases). CDR3 length: 12 residues. V was clipped by 5 bases and J by 7 bases, with 11 bases between them. Written as DNA, the CDR3 is TGTGCCAGCAGTCCGGGGGGACCTGGCTACACCTTC. Translated, it gives CASSPGGPGYTF.

The chain carries TRBV4-1 and TRBJ2-7; 7 bases are shared with TRBD2. Per the germline V gene, CDR1 is MGHRA and CDR2 is YSYEKL. V trimming: 3 bases; J trimming: 1 base; junction bases outside the gene matches: 3. The CDR3 loop spans 14 amino acids. CDR3 loop: CASSQLAASYEQYF. In DNA form, the CDR3 reads TGCGCCAGCAGCCAGCTAGCGGCTTCCTACGAGCAGTACTTC.

The sample holds a few counts of this clone. The chain is built from TRBV4-1 and TRBJ2-7; 7 nucleotides align to TRBD1. CDR3 length: 13 residues. J was trimmed by 7 bases and V by 1 base; bases with no gene match: 4. Germline lookup yields CDR1 MGHRA and CDR2 YSYEKL. CDR3 residues: CASSQALTGEQYF. CDR3 coding DNA: TGCGCCAGCAGCCAAGCCCTGACAGGGGAGCAGTACTTC.

The V gene is TRBV7-9, the J gene TRBJ2-7, with 10 nucleotides matching TRBD1. The length of the CDR3 is 16 residues. Per the germline V gene, CDR1 is SEHNR and CDR2 is FQNEAQ (reference sequence). V shed 4 bases and J 6 bases; nucleotides not matched to a gene: 12. CDR3 sequence reads: CASSYPRGTGEFEQYF. The CDR3 region has the DNA TGTGCCAGCAGCTATCCCCGGGGGACAGGGGAATTCGAGCAGTACTTC.

The J gene is TRBJ2-2, the V gene TRBV10-1; 8 bases match TRBD1. The CDR3 sequence is 16 residues long. Germline CDR1 WNHNN, CDR2 SYGVQD (reference sequence). V shed 5 bases, J shed 2 bases, and the junction held 7 bases outside the gene matches. The CDR3 DNA sequence: TGCGCCAGCAGTCAGACAGGGGCCCTAAACACCGGGGAGCTGTTTTTT. Protein product: CASSQTGALNTGELFF.

The chain joins TRBV7-9 to TRBJ1-5; D not certain. Germline V CDR1 and CDR2: SEHNR, FQNEAQ (reference sequence). The V end lost 2 bases, the J end lost 6 bases, and 5 bases lay between the germline ends. There are 12 residues in the CDR3. CDR3 protein: CASSLRGQPQHF. In DNA form, the CDR3 reads TGTGCCAGCAGCTTACGGGGTCAGCCCCAGCATTTT. The full variable domain, rest sourced from reference TRBV7-9 and TRBJ1-5, is DTGVSQNPRHKITKRGQNVTFRCDPISEHNRLYWYRQTLGQGPEFLTYFQNEAQLEKSRLLSDRFSAERPKGSFSTLEIQRTEQGDSAMYLCASSLRGQPQHFGDGTRLSIL.

The J gene is TRBJ1-1, the V gene TRBV5-4, with 10 positions matching TRBD1. The V gene's germline CDR1 is SGHNT and CDR2 YYREEE (reference sequence). V gave up 4 bases and J gave up 5 bases; unmatched junction bases: 5. The CDR3 loop spans 14 amino acids. DNA of the CDR3: TGTGCCAGCAGCCTGACAGGGGGCAATACTGAAGCTTTCTTT. Translating it yields CASSLTGGNTEAFF.

This clone turned up a few times. The rearrangement joins TRBV29-1 to TRBJ2-1, with D perhaps TRBD2 (5 bases). Between the trimmed V and J ends, which lost 5 bases and 5 bases, there was a span of 13 bases. This CDR3 has 13 amino acids. Germline V CDR1 and CDR2: SQVTM, ANQGSEA. The CDR3 reads CSVRLIGDNEQFF. CDR3 nucleotides: TGCAGCGTTCGGTTAATCGGGGACAATGAGCAGTTCTTC.

This chain connects TRBV27 to TRBJ1-2, with TRBD1 as a possible D gene (6 bases). CDR1 is MNHEY, CDR2 SMNVEV, per germline (reference sequence). The length of the CDR3 is 15 residues. V lost 3 bases to trimming and J lost 3 bases, with 14 bases between them. CDR3 loop: CASSLGGGLDYGYTF. The CDR3 DNA follows: TGTGCCAGCAGTTTGGGCGGGGGGCTGGACTATGGCTACACCTTC.

This rearrangement joins TRBV24-1 to TRBJ1-1; tentatively, D is TRBD1 (6 bases). CDR1 and CDR2 (germline): KGHDR, SFDVKD. Trimming shortened V by 6 bases and J by 7 bases, and 20 bases separated the two germline ends. The CDR3 has 15 amino acids. CDR3: CATSKGQRTADEAFF. The CDR3 nucleotides are TGTGCCACCAGTAAGGGACAACGGACGGCGGATGAAGCTTTCTTT.

The chain links TRBV23-1 to TRBJ1-5, with TRBD1 matching 8 bases. TRBV23-1 is treated as an ORF (open reading frame) with a function not yet certain. This CDR3 region has 15 residues. The ends lost 0 bases at V and 7 bases at J; junction bases unmatched: 5. The CDR3 sequence is CASSQSGTGGQPQHF. The CDR3 bases are TGCGCCAGCAGTCAATCAGGGACAGGAGGCCAGCCCCAGCATTTT.

V gene TRBV14 combines with J gene TRBJ1-2; no reliable D call. V lost 0 bases and J lost 3, with 5 bases in between. CDR1 is SGHDN and CDR2 is FVKESK in the germline V gene. The CDR3 is made up of 13 amino acids. The CDR3 loop is CASSQDPDYGYTF. In DNA form, the CDR3 reads TGTGCCAGCAGCCAAGATCCGGACTATGGCTACACCTTC. The full variable domain, its missing parts supplied by reference TRBV14 and TRBJ1-2, is EAGVTQFPSHSVIEKGQTVTLRCDPISGHDNLYWYRRVMGKEIKFLLHFVKESKQDESGMPNNRFLAERTGGTYSTLKVQPAELEDSGVYFCASSQDPDYGYTFGSGTRLTVV.

The rearrangement links TRBV4-2 to TRBJ2-2, with 7 bases matching TRBD2. The V gene's germline CDR1 is LGHNA and CDR2 YNFKEQ. Unmatched junction bases numbered 6, after V lost 4 bases and J lost 4 bases. The CDR3 spans 15 residues. CDR3 loop: CASSPTTSPTGELFF. The CDR3 bases are TGTGCCAGCAGCCCTACGACTAGCCCCACCGGGGAGCTGTTTTTT.

The rearrangement joins TRBV6-5 to TRBJ1-2, with D tentatively TRBD1 (5 bases). The germline CDR1 and CDR2 sequences are MNHEY and SVGAGI. The ends were cut back, 8 bases at V and 7 bases at J, with 11 bases in the middle. This CDR3 comprises 11 residues. The CDR3 DNA reads TGTGCCAGCCTGACAGCGAGTGGCTACACCTTC. Its translation: CASLTASGYTF.

The V gene is TRBV6-5, the J gene TRBJ1-1; possibly TRBD1 for D (5 bases). CDR3 length equals 13 residues. Germline V gives CDR1 MNHEY, CDR2 SVGAGI. Trimming removed 2 bases at V and 4 bases at J, with 8 bases between. CDR3 region: CASSYAGPTEAFF. For the CDR3, the DNA is TGTGCCAGCAGTTACGCAGGGCCCACTGAAGCTTTCTTT.

For this clone: In the same sample, other DNA sequences code for this CDR3. This chain connects TRBV7-9 to TRBJ2-7; D unresolved. The CDR3 covers 12 residues. V lost 2 bases, J lost 5 bases, and 7 bases lay in between. Germline V lookup: CDR1 SEHNR, CDR2 FQNEAQ (reference sequence). The CDR3 here is CASSLRSDEQYF. The CDR3 DNA reads TGTGCCAGCAGCTTACGTAGTGACGAGCAGTACTTC.

This chain connects TRBV6-5 to TRBJ1-2, with a weak D call TRBD1 (6 bases). V lost 8 bases and J 6 bases, leaving 13 bases between the germline ends. Germline values: CDR1 MNHEY, CDR2 SVGAGI. The CDR3 sequence is 12 residues long. CDR3 DNA sequence: TGTGCCAGCCGACAGGAAGACAATGGCTACACCTTC. Amino acids: CASRQEDNGYTF.

The rearrangement uses TRBV5-6 and TRBJ2-7, with 9 nucleotides matching TRBD1. From germline, CDR1 is SGHDT and CDR2 YYEEEE. The V and J ends lost 7 bases and 6 bases, in that order; junction bases with no gene match: 5. The CDR3 consists of 12 residues. The CDR3 DNA reads TGTGCCAGCGCGACAGGGGGTGGCGAGCAGTACTTC. This sequence encodes CASATGGGEQYF.

The chain recombines TRBV10-3 with TRBJ1-1; 8 nucleotides match TRBD1. The CDR3 length is 12 residues. Germline values: CDR1 ENHRY, CDR2 SYGVKD. Unmatched junction bases numbered 1, after V lost 4 bases and J lost 6 bases. CDR3 coding DNA: TGTGCCATCAGTGGGACAGGGCCTGAAGCTTTCTTT. Translated: CAISGTGPEAFF.